This T cell receptor (beta chain) was profiled in a study of cytomegalovirus exposure and HLA in healthy donors. Germline V gene sequence: CDR1 MGHRA, CDR2 YSYEKL. CDR3 length equals 16 residues. V was cut by 0 bases and J by 6 bases, with 15 bases left in between. Notes on this clone: The antigen is undetermined.

General study findings and limits: The investigators catalogued 150 or so TCR beta chains as cytomegalovirus-associated. Rare TCR sequences dominated, though some public TCRs recurred in many donors. Donors were assumed by presence/absence analyses to have roughly uniform sequencing depth.

It was with 60 Vbeta and 13 Jbeta primers that the PCR ran. Sequencing used immunoSEQ multiplex PCR; TCRdb keeps in-frame clones, though not all of them. Its clone listing holds around 140,000 clones. Sequencing input: PBMCs. The chain is built from TRBV4-1 and TRBJ2-4, with a possible D match to TRBD1 (6 bases). The clonotype originates from a woman aged 40 to 55 in good health and CMV-seronegative. CDR3 coding DNA: TGCGCCAGCAGCCAAGAGAGAGGGGGACGGGTAAACATTCAGTACTTC. The encoded protein is CASSQERGGRVNIQYF.